Listed here are 28 T cell receptor beta chains from one sample, sequenced in a study of neoadjuvant anti-PD-1 for oral cavity cancer. Here immunoSEQ multiplex PCR was the method, and the copy in TCRdb shows in-frame clones only, minus some. The sample lists approximately 32,000 clones, around 87% occurring once. The sample in question was PBMCs, obtained before nivolumab (anti-PD-1) treatment. Source of these receptors: a person between 35 and 79 years old with oral cavity squamous cell carcinoma.

This chain connects TRBV19 to TRBJ2-7; D remains unclear. Trimming left V 5 bases short and J 0 bases short, with 20 bases between. This CDR3 has 17 residues. Germline-derived CDR1 and CDR2 are LNHDA and SQIVND (reference sequence). This chain's CDR3 is CASSASTFPPSSYEQYF. Written as DNA, the CDR3 is TGTGCCAGTAGTGCCTCGACGTTCCCACCCAGCTCCTACGAGCAGTACTTC.

V is TRBV11-2 and J is TRBJ2-6; tentative D call: TRBD2 (5 bases). The germline V gene has CDR1 SGHAT and CDR2 FQNNGV. Trimming removed 5 bases at V and 0 bases at J, with 5 bases between. The length of the CDR3 is 14 residues. The CDR3 sequence: CASSRDSGANVLTF. DNA of the CDR3: TGTGCCAGCAGCCGGGACTCTGGGGCCAACGTCCTGACTTTC.

The J gene is TRBJ1-5, the V gene TRBV6-5, with D tentatively TRBD1 (5 bases). CDR1 and CDR2 from the germline V gene are MNHEY and SVGAGI. Trimming removed 6 bases at V and 5 bases at J, with 17 bases between. The CDR3 consists of 15 residues. The CDR3 loop is CASSPRGWGDQPQHF. The DNA for the CDR3 is TGTGCCAGCAGCCCCCGGGGATGGGGCGATCAGCCCCAGCATTTT.

This clone was recorded a few times. CDR3 sequence: CASSHGGLSRNYGYTF. The CDR3 nucleotides are TGCGCCAGCAGCCACGGGGGACTCTCCCGTAACTATGGCTACACCTTC. This chain connects TRBV4-3 to TRBJ1-2, with D perhaps matching TRBD1 (5 bases). The CDR3 is made up of 16 amino acids. V lost 3 bases and J 1 base, leaving 15 bases between the germline ends. Per the germline V gene, CDR1 is LGHNA and CDR2 is YSLEER.

This clone was recorded once. This rearrangement joins TRBV2 to TRBJ2-7; D not resolved. V dropped 5 bases and J dropped 3 bases, with 8 bases sitting between them. Per the germline V gene, CDR1 is SNHLY and CDR2 is FYNNEI. The CDR3 extends over 12 amino acids. The CDR3 reads CASSILFYEQYF. CDR3 in DNA: TGTGCCAGCAGTATTCTCTTCTACGAGCAGTACTTC.

This clone is deemed medium-sized. The J gene is TRBJ1-4, the V gene TRBV19; D not certain. Germline V gene data show CDR1 as LNHDA and CDR2 as SQIVND (reference sequence). V was shortened by 4 bases and J by 4 bases, with 4 bases between the two germline ends. This CDR3 is built from 12 residues. For the CDR3, the DNA is TGTGCCAGTAGTAGCCTTAATGAAAAACTGTTTTTT. This translates into CASSSLNEKLFF.

This rearrangement joins TRBV6-4 to TRBJ2-1; D is possibly TRBD2 (7 bases). The CDR3 is made up of 16 amino acids. Germline V gives CDR1 MRHNA, CDR2 SNTAGT. V was clipped by 2 bases and J by 1 base, with 12 bases between them. In DNA form, the CDR3 reads TGTGCCAGCAGTGACAGCGGGACATCATCCTACAATGAGCAGTTCTTC. Translation gives CASSDSGTSSYNEQFF.

The chain links TRBV2 to TRBJ2-7; 9 bases line up with TRBD2. V trimming: 5 bases; J trimming: 2 bases; junction bases outside the gene matches: 13. Germline V CDR1 and CDR2: SNHLY, FYNNEI. This CDR3 has 17 residues. The CDR3 nucleotides read TGTGCCAGCAGTTCACGACGACTAGCGGTTACCCCCTACGAGCAGTACTTC. It specifies CASSSRRLAVTPYEQYF.

The chain has TRBV7-9 and TRBJ1-4, with 8 bases lining up with TRBD1. With V trimmed by 6 bases and J by 8 bases, 8 bases remained unmatched. The CDR3 is 14 amino acids. Per germline, CDR1 SEHNR and CDR2 FQNEAQ (reference sequence). CDR3 DNA: TGTGCCAGCAGGTTGACAGGGGAGGAGGAAAAACTGTTTTTT. Amino acid sequence: CASRLTGEEEKLFF.

The chain uses TRBV25-1 and TRBJ1-1, with TRBD1 matching 8 bases. V gave up 3 bases and J gave up 0 bases; unmatched junction bases: 3. This CDR3 has 15 amino acids. The germline V gene has CDR1 MGHDK and CDR2 SYGVNS. The CDR3 is CASSDLGQVNTEAFF. The DNA for the CDR3 is TGTGCCAGCAGTGACCTGGGACAGGTGAACACTGAAGCTTTCTTT.

The V and J genes are TRBV19 and TRBJ1-2; tentatively, D is TRBD1 (5 bases). This CDR3 is 13 amino acids long. CDR1 and CDR2 from the germline V gene are LNHDA and SQIVND (reference sequence). V lost 7 bases and J lost 4, with 13 bases in between. The CDR3 loop is CASTGGIGYGYTF. The DNA for the CDR3 is TGTGCCAGTACGGGGGGGATCGGCTATGGCTACACCTTC.

The chain couples TRBV14 to TRBJ1-4; 8 bases line up with TRBD1. V was pared by 1 base and J by 10 bases, with 8 bases of the junction left unmatched. The CDR3 consists of 15 residues. Germline assignment: CDR1 SGHDN and CDR2 FVKESK. The CDR3 bases are TGTGCCAGCAGCCAAGGGGAGGGAGGGACAGGAAAACTGTTTTTT. The encoded protein is CASSQGEGGTGKLFF.

CDR3 DNA: TGTGCCAGCAGCGTAGTGTACGGTGGTAACTCCTACGAGCAGTACTTC. Amino acids: CASSVVYGGNSYEQYF. The chain combines TRBV9 with TRBJ2-7; D is uncertain. Per germline, CDR1 SGDLS and CDR2 YYNGEE. Trimming took 0 bases from V and 0 from J, leaving 13 bases between them. The CDR3 sequence is 16 residues long.

The J gene is TRBJ2-1, the V gene TRBV4-2; 8 nucleotides match TRBD2. Germline loops: CDR1 LGHNA, CDR2 YNFKEQ. The CDR3 is 16 amino acids. V lost 4 bases, J lost 7 bases, and 12 bases stayed unmatched. Here the CDR3 reads CASSPSSTGGGNEQFF. For the CDR3, the DNA is TGTGCCAGCAGCCCGAGTTCCACCGGGGGGGGGAATGAGCAGTTCTTC.

The chain joins TRBV5-4 to TRBJ1-1; the D is unclear. The CDR3 totals 13 residues. CDR1 SGHNT and CDR2 YYREEE come from the germline V gene (reference sequence). V shed 2 bases and J shed 5 bases, with 10 bases lying between them. The CDR3 sequence: CASSFGAPTEAFF. The CDR3 DNA is TGTGCCAGCAGCTTCGGAGCGCCGACTGAAGCTTTCTTT.

This clone was counted once. The chain is built from TRBV7-7 and TRBJ2-7; no clear D gene. Germline-derived CDR1 and CDR2 are SSHAT and FNYEAQ (reference sequence). The V gene lost 0 bases and the J gene lost 6 bases, with 9 bases spanning the gap. The CDR3 extends over 13 amino acids. DNA of the CDR3: TGTGCCAGCAGCTTAGCGCGTGTGGGCGAGCAGTACTTC. Translating it yields CASSLARVGEQYF.

The chain links TRBV9 to TRBJ2-5; D call uncertain. The CDR3 covers 16 residues. Trimming left V 0 bases short and J 2 bases short, with 14 bases between. CDR1 is SGDLS, CDR2 YYNGEE, per germline. In DNA form, the CDR3 reads TGTGCCAGCAGCGTAGAAGCCAGCTACCTGCAAGAGACCCAGTACTTC. This translates into CASSVEASYLQETQYF. Using reference TRBV9 and TRBJ2-5 for the parts outside the CDR3, the full variable domain is DSGVTQTPKHLITATGQRVTLRCSPRSGDLSVYWYQQSLDQGLQFLIQYYNGEERAKGNILERFSAQQFPDLHSELNLSSLELGDSALYFCASSVEASYLQETQYFGPGTRLLVL.

V is TRBV7-6 and J is TRBJ2-5, with 8 bases aligning to TRBD2. The germline V gene has CDR1 SGHVS and CDR2 FNYEAQ. The CDR3 is 14 residues long. V lost 5 bases to trimming and J lost 5 bases; unmatched junction nucleotides: 7. The DNA for the CDR3 is TGTGCCAGCAGCCGGGGGGGCAGGGTGGAGACCCAGTACTTC. As protein: CASSRGGRVETQYF.

This chain links TRBV20-1 with TRBJ1-2; D is ambiguous. Germline V gene sequence: CDR1 DFQATT, CDR2 SNEGSKA (reference sequence). V dropped 6 bases and J dropped 4 bases, with 9 bases sitting between them. The CDR3 length is 11 residues. The CDR3 here is CSARTPYGYTF. The DNA for the CDR3 is TGCAGTGCCCGGACCCCCTATGGCTACACCTTC.

The chain has TRBV18 and TRBJ2-7, with D unresolved. Germline assignment: CDR1 KGHSH and CDR2 LQKENI. The germline V and J ends were trimmed by 5 bases and 2 bases, with 13 bases remaining between them. The CDR3 consists of 14 residues. The CDR3 region is CASSANPDTYEQYF. The CDR3 nucleotides read TGTGCCAGCTCAGCAAATCCAGATACCTACGAGCAGTACTTC.

This rearrangement joins TRBV6-5 to TRBJ2-7; D may be TRBD2 (6 bases). V shed 0 bases and J shed 0 bases, with 12 bases lying between them. There are 16 residues in the CDR3. Looked up from germline, CDR1 is MNHEY and CDR2 is SVGAGI. The CDR3 protein is CASSYSGGDSSYEQYF. As DNA, the CDR3 is TGTGCCAGCAGTTACTCGGGCGGGGATAGCTCCTACGAGCAGTACTTC.

This clone was seen more than once but under ten times. For the CDR3, the DNA is TGCGCCAGCCTACGGCCGGGACAGGAAACTAATGAAAAACTGTTTTTT. It codes for CASLRPGQETNEKLFF. The rearrangement uses TRBV10-1 and TRBJ1-4; 8 nucleotides match TRBD1. The trim removed 8 bases at V and 1 base at J, leaving 9 bases unmatched. The CDR3 runs 16 residues. Germline CDR1 is WNHNN and CDR2 is SYGVQD (reference sequence).

The J gene is TRBJ1-2, the V gene TRBV21-1; the tabulated D call, TRBD1, remains unverified against the DNA. TRBV21-1 is a documented pseudogene. The CDR3 is made up of 17 amino acids. The CDR3 nucleotides are TGTGCCAGCAGCAAGTTGAGGCCCCGGGACAGGGGATCTGGCTACACCTTC. Translation: CASSKLRPRDRGSGYTF.

The chain carries TRBV4-1 and TRBJ1-5; a weak D match, TRBD1 (5 bases). The CDR3 sequence is 15 residues long. V shed 6 bases and J shed 7 bases, with 19 bases lying between them. CDR1 and CDR2 (germline): MGHRA, YSYEKL. CDR3 amino acids: CASSTDPSRGQPQHF. In DNA form, the CDR3 reads TGCGCCAGCAGTACAGACCCCTCCCGGGGGCAGCCCCAGCATTTT.

This rearrangement joins TRBV6-5 to TRBJ2-5; 7 nucleotides align to TRBD1. The CDR3 length is 15 residues. Trimming at V came to 2 bases and at J to 4 bases, leaving 7 bases not matched to a gene. CDR1 is MNHEY, CDR2 SVGAGI, per germline. The CDR3 sequence is CASSYRQGFRETQYF. CDR3 sequence (DNA): TGTGCCAGCAGTTACAGACAGGGTTTTCGAGAGACCCAGTACTTC.

The chain couples TRBV28 to TRBJ1-2; D call uncertain. The CDR3 spans 14 residues. CDR1 is MDHEN, CDR2 SYDVKM, per germline. Trimming left V 6 bases short and J 0 bases short, with 11 bases between. Written as DNA, the CDR3 is TGTGCCAGCAGAACAGCGGGAACTAACTATGGCTACACCTTC. Protein product: CASRTAGTNYGYTF.

This chain links TRBV11-2 with TRBJ1-4, with D maybe TRBD1 (5 bases). CDR1 is SGHAT and CDR2 is FQNNGV in the germline V gene. The CDR3 is made up of 15 amino acids. Trimming removed 5 bases from V and 8 bases from J, with 18 bases in between. The CDR3 DNA is TGTGCCAGCAGCGGGGGAGCAGTGTGGGACGAAAAACTGTTTTTT. This translates into CASSGGAVWDEKLFF.

This chain uses TRBV5-6 with TRBJ1-5; 8 bases are shared with TRBD1. J was trimmed by 1 base and V by 3 bases; bases with no gene match: 9. Germline-derived CDR1 and CDR2 are SGHDT and YYEEEE. The CDR3 covers 17 residues. The DNA of the CDR3 is TGTGCCAGCAGCTGGTGGACAGGGTTCCAGAGCAATCAGCCCCAGCATTTT. As protein: CASSWWTGFQSNQPQHF.